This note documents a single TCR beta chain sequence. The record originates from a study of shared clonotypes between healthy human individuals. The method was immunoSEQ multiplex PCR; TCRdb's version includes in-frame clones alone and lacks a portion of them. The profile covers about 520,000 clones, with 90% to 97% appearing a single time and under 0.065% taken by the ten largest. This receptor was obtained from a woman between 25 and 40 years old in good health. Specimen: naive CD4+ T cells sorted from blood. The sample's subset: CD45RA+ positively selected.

CDR3 nucleotide sequence: TGTGCCAGCAGCTCTCAACTAGCGGGAGGGGGGGAGACCCAGTACTTC. Residues: CASSSQLAGGGETQYF. The chain uses TRBV11-2 and TRBJ2-5, with 13 bases fitting TRBD2. Germline CDR1 is SGHAT and CDR2 is FQNNGV. The CDR3 is 16 residues long. The V and J ends lost 4 bases and 5 bases, in that order; junction bases with no gene match: 7.